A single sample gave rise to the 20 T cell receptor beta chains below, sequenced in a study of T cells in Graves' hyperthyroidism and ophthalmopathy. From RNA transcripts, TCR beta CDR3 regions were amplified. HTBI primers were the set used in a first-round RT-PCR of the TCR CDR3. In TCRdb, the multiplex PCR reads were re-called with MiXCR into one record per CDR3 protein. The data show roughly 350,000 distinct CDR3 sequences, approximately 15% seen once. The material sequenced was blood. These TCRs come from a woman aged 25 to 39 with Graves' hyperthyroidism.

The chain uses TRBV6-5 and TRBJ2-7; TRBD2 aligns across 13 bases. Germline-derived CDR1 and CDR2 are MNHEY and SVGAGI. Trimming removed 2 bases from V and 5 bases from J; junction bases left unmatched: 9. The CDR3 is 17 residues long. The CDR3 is CASSYTRLAGGPHEQYF. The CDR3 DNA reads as TGTGCCAGCAGTTACACCCGACTAGCGGGAGGTCCCCACGAGCAGTACTTC.

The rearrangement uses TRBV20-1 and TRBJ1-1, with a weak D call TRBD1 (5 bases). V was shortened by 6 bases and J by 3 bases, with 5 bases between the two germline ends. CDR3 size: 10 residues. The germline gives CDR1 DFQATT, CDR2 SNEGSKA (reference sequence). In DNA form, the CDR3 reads TGCAGTGCGGGGGACACTGAAGCTTTCTTT. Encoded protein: CSAGDTEAFF.

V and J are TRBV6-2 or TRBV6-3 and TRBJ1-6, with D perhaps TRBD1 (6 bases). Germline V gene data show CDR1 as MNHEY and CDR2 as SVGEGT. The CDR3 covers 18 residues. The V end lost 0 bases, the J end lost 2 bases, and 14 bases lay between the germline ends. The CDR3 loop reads CASSYSIPSGAYNSPLHF. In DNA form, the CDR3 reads TGTGCCAGCAGTTACTCGATTCCGTCAGGGGCCTATAATTCACCCCTCCACTTT.

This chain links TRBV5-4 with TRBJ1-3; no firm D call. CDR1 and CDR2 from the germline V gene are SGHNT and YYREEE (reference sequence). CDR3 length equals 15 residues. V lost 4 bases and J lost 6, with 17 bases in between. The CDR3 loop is CASSPPPGYENTIYF. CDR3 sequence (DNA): TGTGCCAGCAGCCCCCCTCCCGGCTATGAAAACACCATATATTTT.

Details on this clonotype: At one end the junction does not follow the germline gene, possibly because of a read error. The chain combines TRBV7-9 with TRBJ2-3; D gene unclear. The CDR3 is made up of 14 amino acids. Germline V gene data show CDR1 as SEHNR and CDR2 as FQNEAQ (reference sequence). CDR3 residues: CASSPPTRTDTQCF. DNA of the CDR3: TGTGCCAGCAGCCCGCCAACCCGCACAGATACGCAGTGTTTT. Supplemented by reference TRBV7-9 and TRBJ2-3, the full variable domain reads DTGVSQNPRHKITKRGQNVTFRCDPISEHNRLYWYRQTLGQGPEFLTYFQNEAQLEKSRLLSDRFSAERPKGSFSTLEIQRTEQGDSAMYLCASSPPTRTDTQCFGPGTRLTVL.

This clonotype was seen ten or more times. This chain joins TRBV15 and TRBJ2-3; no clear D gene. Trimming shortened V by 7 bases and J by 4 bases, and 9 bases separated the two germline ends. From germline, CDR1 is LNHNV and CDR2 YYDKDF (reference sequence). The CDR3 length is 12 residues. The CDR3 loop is CATTTPPDTQYF. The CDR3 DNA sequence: TGTGCCACCACCACACCCCCAGATACGCAGTATTTT.

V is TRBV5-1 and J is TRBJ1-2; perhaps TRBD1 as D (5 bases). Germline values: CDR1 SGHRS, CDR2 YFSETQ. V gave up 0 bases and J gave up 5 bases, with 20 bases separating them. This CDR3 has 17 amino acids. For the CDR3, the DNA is TGCGCCAGCAGCTTGGAAGGGACCCAGGTTGGGGTTTATGGCTACACCTTC. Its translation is CASSLEGTQVGVYGYTF.

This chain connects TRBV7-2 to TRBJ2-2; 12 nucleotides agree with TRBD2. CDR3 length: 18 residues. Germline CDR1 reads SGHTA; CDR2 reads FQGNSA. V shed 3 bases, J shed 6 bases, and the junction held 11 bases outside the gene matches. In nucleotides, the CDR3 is TGTGCCAGCAGCTTTGGACTAGCGGGGACTACCGGGCCCGGGGAGCTGTTTTTT. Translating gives CASSFGLAGTTGPGELFF.

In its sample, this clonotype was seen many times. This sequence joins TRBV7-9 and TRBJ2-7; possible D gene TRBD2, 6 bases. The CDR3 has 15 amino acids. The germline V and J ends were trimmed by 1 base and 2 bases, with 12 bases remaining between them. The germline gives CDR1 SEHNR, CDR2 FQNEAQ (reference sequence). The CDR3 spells CASSLGDGRPYEQYF. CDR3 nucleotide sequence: TGTGCCAGCAGCTTAGGGGACGGGAGACCCTACGAGCAGTACTTC.

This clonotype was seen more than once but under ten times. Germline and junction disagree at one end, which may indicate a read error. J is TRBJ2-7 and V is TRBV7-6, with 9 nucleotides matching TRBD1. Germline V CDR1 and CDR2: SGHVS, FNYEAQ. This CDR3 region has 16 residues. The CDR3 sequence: CTSSSRRGQGSYEQYF. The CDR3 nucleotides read TGTACCAGCAGCTCACGAAGGGGACAGGGCTCCTACGAGCAGTACTTC. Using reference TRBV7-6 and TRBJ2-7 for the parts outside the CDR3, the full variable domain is GAGVSQSPRYKVTKRGQDVALRCDPISGHVSLYWYRQALGQGPEFLTYFNYEAQQDKSGLPNDRFSAERPEGSISTLTIQRTEQRDSAMYRCTSSSRRGQGSYEQYFGPGTRLTVT.

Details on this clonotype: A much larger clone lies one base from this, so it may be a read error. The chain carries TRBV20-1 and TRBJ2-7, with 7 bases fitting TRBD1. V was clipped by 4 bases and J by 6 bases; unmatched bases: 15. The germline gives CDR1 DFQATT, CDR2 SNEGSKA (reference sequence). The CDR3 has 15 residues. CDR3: CSATRTGGLRSEQYF. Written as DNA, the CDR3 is TGCAGTGCTACAAGGACAGGCGGCTTGAGGAGCGAGCAGTACTTC.

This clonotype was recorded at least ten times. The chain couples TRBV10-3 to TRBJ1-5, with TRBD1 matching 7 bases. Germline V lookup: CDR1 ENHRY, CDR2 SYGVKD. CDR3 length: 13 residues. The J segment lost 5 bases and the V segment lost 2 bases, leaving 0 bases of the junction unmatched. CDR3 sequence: CAISEDRDQPQHF. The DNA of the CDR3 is TGTGCCATCAGTGAGGACAGGGATCAGCCCCAGCATTTT.

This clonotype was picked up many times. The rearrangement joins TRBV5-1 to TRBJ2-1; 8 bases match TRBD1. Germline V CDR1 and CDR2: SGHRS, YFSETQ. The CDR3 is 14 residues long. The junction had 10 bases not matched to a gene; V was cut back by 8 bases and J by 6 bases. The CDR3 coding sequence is TGCGCCAGTAGAACAGGGGGTGATAGCAATGAGCAGTTCTTC. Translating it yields CASRTGGDSNEQFF.

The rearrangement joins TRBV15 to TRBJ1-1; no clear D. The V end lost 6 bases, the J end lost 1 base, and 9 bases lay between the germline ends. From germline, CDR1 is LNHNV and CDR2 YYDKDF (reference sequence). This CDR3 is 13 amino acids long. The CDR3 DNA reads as TGTGCCACCAGTTCGGTCCCGAACACTGAAGCTTTCTTT. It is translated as CATSSVPNTEAFF.

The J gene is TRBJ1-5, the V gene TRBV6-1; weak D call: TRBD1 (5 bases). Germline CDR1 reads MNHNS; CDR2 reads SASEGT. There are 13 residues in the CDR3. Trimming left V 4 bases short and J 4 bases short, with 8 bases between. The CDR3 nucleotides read TGTGCCAGCAGTGGGGGGGAAAATCAGCCCCAGCATTTT. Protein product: CASSGGENQPQHF.

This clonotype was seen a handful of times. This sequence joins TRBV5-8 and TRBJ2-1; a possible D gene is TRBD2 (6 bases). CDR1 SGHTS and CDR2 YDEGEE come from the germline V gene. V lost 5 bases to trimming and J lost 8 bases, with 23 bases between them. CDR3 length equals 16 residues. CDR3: CASSHRLLGGPHEQFF. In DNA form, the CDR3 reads TGTGCCAGCAGTCACCGCCTCCTTGGAGGGCCTCATGAGCAGTTCTTC.

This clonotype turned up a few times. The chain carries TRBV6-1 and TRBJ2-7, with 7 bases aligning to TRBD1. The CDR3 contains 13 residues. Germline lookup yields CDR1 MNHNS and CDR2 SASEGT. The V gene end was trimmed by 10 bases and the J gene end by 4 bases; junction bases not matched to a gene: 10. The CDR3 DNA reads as TGTGCCACAAGGGGGACAGCCAAGTACGAGCAGTACTTC. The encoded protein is CATRGTAKYEQYF.

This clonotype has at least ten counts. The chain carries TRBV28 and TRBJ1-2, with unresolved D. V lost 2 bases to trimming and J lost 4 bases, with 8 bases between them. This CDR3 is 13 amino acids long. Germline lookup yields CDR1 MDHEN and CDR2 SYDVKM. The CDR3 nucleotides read TGTGCCAGCAGTTTACGGCCAGCCTATGGCTACACCTTC. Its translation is CASSLRPAYGYTF.

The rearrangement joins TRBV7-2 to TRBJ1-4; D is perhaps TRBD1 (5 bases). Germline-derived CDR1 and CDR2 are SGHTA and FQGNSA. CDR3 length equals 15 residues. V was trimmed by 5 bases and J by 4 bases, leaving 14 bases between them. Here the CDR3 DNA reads TGTGCCAGCAGCCCACGGGACGGGGATAATGAAAAACTGTTTTTT. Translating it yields CASSPRDGDNEKLFF.

The CDR3 reads CASRAGRYNEQFF. CDR3 bases: TGTGCCAGCAGAGCTGGACGGTACAATGAGCAGTTCTTC. V usage is TRBV28 and J usage is TRBJ2-1, with D unresolved. Per the germline V gene, CDR1 is MDHEN and CDR2 is SYDVKM. Deletions cut 6 bases from V and 4 bases from J, with 10 bases between. The CDR3 contains 13 residues.